This T cell receptor beta chain originates from a study of CD8+CD57+ T cells in acquired aplastic anemia. On this clonotype itself: Its antigen is as yet unknown.

In patients chosen for sequencing, flow cytometry had shown CD8+CD57+ cell expansion. Bead-enriching CD8+CD57+ cells gave a mean 1.6 ug DNA. Whole-study results and caveats: When set against total CD4+ and CD8+ pools, CD8+CD57+ cells in patients had lower diversity. Patients and controls were found to share more than 25 CD8+ CDR3 sequences. A significant difference in CD8+ Simpson's diversity between patients and controls was not found.

Profiles of TCR beta VDJ and CDR3 were generated from a genomic DNA template. TCRdb independently ran MiXCR on the reads; one entry per CDR3 protein. The sample records 15,000 to 20,000 distinct CDR3 sequences, under 40% being singletons. The V end lost 0 bases, the J end lost 0 bases, and 7 bases lay between the germline ends. This CDR3 has 16 amino acids. Germline loops: CDR1 SGHRS, CDR2 YFSETQ. The chain employs TRBV5-1 and TRBJ1-6; no reliable D call. This receptor was taken from a human donor with aplastic anemia. The specimen sequenced was CD8+CD57+ T cells sorted from PBMCs. Subset indicated: bead-enriched CD8+CD57+ effector memory T cells from SAA patients. DNA for the CDR3: TGCGCCAGCAGCTTGGAACGGAGCTCCTATAATTCACCCCTCCACTTT. As protein: CASSLERSSYNSPLHF.